This passage covers 17 T cell receptor beta chains from one sample sequenced in a study of T-cell reconstitution after alpha-beta-depleted transplantation in children. TCRbeta library preparation incorporated unique molecular identifiers. Each CDR3 protein is one row after TCRdb ran MiXCR on the PCR reads. The sample contains roughly 50,000 distinct CDR3 sequences, approximately 46% of which appear only once. This material consisted of PBMCs, mostly from graft donor cells, taken 360 days after TCRalphabeta/CD19-depleted stem cell transplant. These receptors came from a male patient younger than 18 who had a stem cell transplant for acute lymphoblastic leukemia, so the T cells may come from the graft donor.

CDR3 loop: CASSLGTGSGEQYF. The CDR3 DNA sequence: TGTGCCAGCAGTCTCGGGACAGGCTCGGGAGAGCAGTACTTC. V gene TRBV28 combines with J gene TRBJ2-7; 8 nucleotides match TRBD1. Germline CDR1 is MDHEN and CDR2 is SYDVKM. The CDR3 sequence is 14 residues long. With 5 bases clipped from V and 7 bases from J, the junction kept 10 bases outside the gene matches.

J is TRBJ2-3 and V is TRBV12-3 or TRBV12-4; D is perhaps TRBD2 (5 bases). The length of the CDR3 is 15 residues. V was clipped by 6 bases and J by 5 bases, with 18 bases between them. The CDR3 nucleotides read TGTGCCAGCAGCCCCCTAGGAGGAGGTGGAGATACGCAGTATTTT. It specifies CASSPLGGGGDTQYF.

This clonotype has just a few counts. V gene TRBV11-1 combines with J gene TRBJ2-1; D not resolved. The CDR3 totals 12 residues. Germline assignment: CDR1 SGHAT and CDR2 FQDESV (reference sequence). The V end was cut by 2 bases, the J end by 4 bases, with 3 bases between. CDR3 nucleotides: TGTGCCAGCAGCTTAAGGTACAATGAGCAGTTCTTC. Protein product: CASSLRYNEQFF.

This chain links TRBV15 with TRBJ2-1, with a tentative D call TRBD1 (6 bases). This CDR3 has 16 residues. V dropped 4 bases and J dropped 5 bases, with 18 bases sitting between them. In germline, CDR1 is LNHNV, CDR2 YYDKDF (reference sequence). The CDR3 DNA sequence: TGTGCCACCAGCATCAACACCAGGGGTCCGGACAATGAGCAGTTCTTC. Encoded protein: CATSINTRGPDNEQFF.

Notes on this clonotype: It may be a read error: a sequence one base away is much more abundant. The CDR3 end shows no conserved phenylalanine or tryptophan, and so a read error is likely. The V and J genes are TRBV12-3 or TRBV12-4 and TRBJ1-3; 8 bases fit TRBD1. The ends lost 5 bases at V and 0 bases at J; junction bases unmatched: 12. The length of the CDR3 is 18 residues. CDR3: CASSGGTGPLSSGNTIYC. CDR3 bases: TGTGCCAGCAGTGGTGGGACAGGTCCCCTGAGCTCTGGAAACACCATATATTGT.

The J gene is TRBJ1-1, the V gene TRBV6-5; D is possibly TRBD1 (5 bases). Trimming removed 1 base from V and 4 bases from J, with 13 bases in between. The CDR3 contains 15 residues. Germline CDR1 and CDR2: MNHEY and SVGAGI. This CDR3 reads CASSYLGRGTTEAFF. The CDR3 nucleotides read TGTGCCAGCAGTTACTTGGGGCGGGGGACCACTGAAGCTTTCTTT.

This clonotype showed up just once. This chain joins TRBV12-3 or TRBV12-4 and TRBJ2-3; no definite D call. This CDR3 is built from 12 residues. V gave up 6 bases and J gave up 9 bases, with 13 bases separating them. The CDR3 protein is CASSQTLTTQYF. CDR3 sequence (DNA): TGTGCCAGCAGCCAAACACTGACAACGCAGTATTTT.

This clonotype was found a few times. The rearrangement joins TRBV10-3 to TRBJ2-1; 8 bases fit TRBD2. CDR1 is ENHRY, CDR2 SYGVKD, per germline. V dropped 8 bases and J dropped 8; count of bases not matched to a gene: 8. The CDR3 sequence is 13 residues long. The CDR3: CAIRAGGQDEQFF. CDR3 DNA: TGTGCCATCCGGGCGGGAGGCCAGGATGAGCAGTTCTTC.

Only a few counts were recorded for this clonotype. The chain has TRBV10-3 and TRBJ2-1, with D possibly TRBD2 on 5 matching bases. The CDR3 sequence is 16 residues long. Germline assignment: CDR1 ENHRY and CDR2 SYGVKD. The germline V and J ends were trimmed by 3 bases and 4 bases, with 16 bases remaining between them. The CDR3 bases are TGTGCCATCAGTGATCCCGGGGAACGTCCTTACAATGAGCAGTTCTTC. Translation: CAISDPGERPYNEQFF.

V is TRBV7-9 and J is TRBJ2-2; perhaps TRBD2 as D (6 bases). V was cut by 5 bases and J by 4 bases, with 17 bases left in between. This CDR3 is built from 16 residues. Germline-derived CDR1 and CDR2 are SEHNR and FQNEAQ (reference sequence). The CDR3 DNA reads TGTGCCAGCAGCCTGAGAGGGACTCAACTCACCGGGGAGCTGTTTTTT. Its translation: CASSLRGTQLTGELFF.

V is TRBV12-3 or TRBV12-4 and J is TRBJ1-5, with 7 bases identical to TRBD1. The junction had 8 bases not matched to a gene; V was cut back by 5 bases and J by 7 bases. The CDR3 sequence is 14 residues long. The CDR3 DNA sequence: TGTGCCAGCAGTGAGCTGACAGGGTCACAGCCCCAGCATTTT. Encoded protein: CASSELTGSQPQHF.

This clonotype was seen a few times. The J gene is TRBJ2-2, the V gene TRBV28; 8 bases line up with TRBD1. V lost 1 base, J lost 7 bases, and 5 bases stayed unmatched. Germline CDR1 is MDHEN and CDR2 is SYDVKM. The CDR3 has 15 residues. This CDR3 is CASSLSDRAGGELFF. The DNA for the CDR3 is TGTGCCAGCAGTTTATCGGACAGGGCCGGCGGGGAGCTGTTTTTT.

This clonotype was picked up a small number of times. The chain uses TRBV12-3 or TRBV12-4 and TRBJ2-5; TRBD2 might be the D (6 bases). The CDR3 totals 15 residues. The V and J ends lost 5 bases and 5 bases respectively, with 18 bases between them. The CDR3 nucleotides are TGTGCCAGCAGTCCTCTAGGGGAGGTGCGGGAGACCCAGTACTTC. Protein product: CASSPLGEVRETQYF.

This clonotype was seen a few times. This rearrangement joins TRBV6-2 or TRBV6-3 to TRBJ2-1; 10 bases fit TRBD2. With 4 bases clipped from V and 3 bases from J, the junction kept 0 bases outside the gene matches. The germline CDR1 and CDR2 sequences are MNHEY and SVGEGT. The CDR3 loop spans 14 amino acids. CDR3 loop: CASSSSGGYNEQFF. The CDR3 nucleotides read TGTGCCAGCAGTTCTAGCGGGGGCTACAATGAGCAGTTCTTC.

This chain connects TRBV20-1 to TRBJ2-1; TRBD2 agrees at 12 bases. Losses at the gene ends were 2 bases for V and 7 bases for J; bases not matched to a gene: 0. Germline V gene data show CDR1 as DFQATT and CDR2 as SNEGSKA (reference sequence). There are 13 residues in the CDR3. The DNA of the CDR3 is TGCAGTGCTAGACTAGCGGGAGGGAATGAGCAGTTCTTC. As protein: CSARLAGGNEQFF.

The V call is TRBV12-3 or TRBV12-4, the J call TRBJ2-2; 8 bases match TRBD1. This CDR3 region has 14 residues. The J segment lost 6 bases and the V segment lost 5 bases, leaving 5 bases of the junction unmatched. CDR3 nucleotides: TGTGCCAGCAGTCGACAGGGGAAGGCCGGGGAGCTGTTTTTT. Residues: CASSRQGKAGELFF.

The chain links TRBV2 to TRBJ2-1, with unresolved D. V lost 4 bases, J lost 9 bases, and 7 bases lay in between. Germline V lookup: CDR1 SNHLY, CDR2 FYNNEI. The CDR3 spans 11 residues. The CDR3 DNA reads as TGTGCCAGCAGTGTTGTTGTTGAGCAGTTCTTC. Its translation is CASSVVVEQFF. The whole variable domain, remainder taken from reference TRBV2 and TRBJ2-1, is EPEVTQTPSHQVTQMGQEVILRCVPISNHLYFYWYRQILGQKVEFLVSFYNNEISEKSEIFDDQFSVERPDGSNFTLKIRSTKLEDSAMYFCASSVVVEQFFGPGTRLTVL.